The 26 T cell receptor beta chains below all came from one sample that was sequenced in a study of T cells in Graves' hyperthyroidism and ophthalmopathy. Amplification yielded TCR beta CDR3 regions, with RNA transcripts as the source. RT-PCR in the first round (using the HTBI primer set) targeted the TCR CDR3. TCRdb ran MiXCR on the multiplex PCR reads and lists one entry per CDR3 protein. The data contain around 600,000 distinct CDR3 sequences, approximately 14% of them singletons. Sequenced: blood. Every receptor here comes from a woman in her late teens or twenties with Graves' ophthalmopathy.

On this clonotype: With a much larger clone just one base away, this may be a read error. The CDR3 region has the DNA TGTGCCAACAGTATACTAGAAACCACCCATTATAGCAATCAGCCCCAGCATTTT. Its translation is CANSILETTHYSNQPQHF. The chain recombines TRBV6-7 with TRBJ1-5; D is unresolved. TRBV6-7 belongs to the ORF category, with a function that is uncertain. The CDR3 has 18 residues.

This clonotype was observed at least ten times. The CDR3: CATSDTGGGYEQYF. CDR3 DNA sequence: TGTGCCACCAGTGATACAGGGGGCGGCTACGAGCAGTACTTC. This chain uses TRBV24-1 with TRBJ2-7; 9 bases are shared with TRBD1. This CDR3 has 14 residues. Germline CDR1 and CDR2: KGHDR and SFDVKD. Germline trimming cut 3 bases from V and 3 bases from J; bases unmatched to any gene: 2.

This clonotype has at least ten counts. The rearrangement joins TRBV12-3 or TRBV12-4 to TRBJ1-1; no clear D gene. Trimming removed 1 base at V and 4 bases at J, with 10 bases between. This CDR3 region has 14 residues. For the CDR3, the DNA is TGTGCCAGCAGTTTAGAGGCCCAAGCCACTGAAGCTTTCTTT. Translation gives CASSLEAQATEAFF.

This clonotype was detected ten times or more. This chain links TRBV20-1 with TRBJ2-3; TRBD2 matches at 12 bases. The CDR3 consists of 15 residues. Germline V CDR1 and CDR2: DFQATT, SNEGSKA (reference sequence). The V gene end was trimmed by 7 bases and the J gene end by 3 bases; junction bases not matched to a gene: 8. CDR3 sequence reads: CSVSLLAGGTDTQYF. In DNA, the CDR3 is TGCAGTGTTAGTTTACTAGCGGGAGGAACAGATACGCAGTATTTT.

In its sample, this clonotype was seen many times. V gene TRBV20-1 combines with J gene TRBJ1-5, with D perhaps matching TRBD1 (5 bases). The V and J ends lost 3 bases and 0 bases respectively, with 18 bases between them. The CDR3 has 17 residues. CDR1 DFQATT and CDR2 SNEGSKA come from the germline V gene (reference sequence). The CDR3 is CSARGGGERSSNQPQHF. The CDR3 coding sequence is TGCAGTGCTAGGGGTGGGGGGGAGAGGAGTAGCAATCAGCCCCAGCATTTT.

This chain joins TRBV6-2 or TRBV6-3 and TRBJ1-1; TRBD1 agrees at 7 bases. Germline V gene sequence: CDR1 MNHEY, CDR2 SVGEGT. This CDR3 comprises 15 residues. V shed 5 bases, J shed 2 bases, and the junction held 8 bases outside the gene matches. The CDR3, as DNA: TGTGCCAGCAGTGTTTACGGGACAGACAACACTGAAGCTTTCTTT. The encoded protein is CASSVYGTDNTEAFF.

The table lists this clonotype with many counts. This rearrangement joins TRBV6-2 or TRBV6-3 to TRBJ2-1, with 7 bases matching TRBD1. The CDR3 runs 13 residues. The V gene's germline CDR1 is MNHEY and CDR2 SVGEGT. Germline trimming cut 8 bases from V and 15 bases from J; bases unmatched to any gene: 16. CDR3 in DNA: TGTGCCAGCGGCCCAGCCACAGGGGCCTGGGGGTTCTTC. It encodes CASGPATGAWGFF.

This clonotype was observed many times. J is TRBJ1-5 and V is TRBV28, with 7 positions matching TRBD1. From germline, CDR1 is MDHEN and CDR2 SYDVKM. The CDR3 has 16 amino acids. The J segment lost 0 bases and the V segment lost 7 bases, leaving 9 bases of the junction unmatched. This chain's CDR3 is CASKSWDSYSNQPQHF. The CDR3 DNA reads as TGTGCCAGCAAGAGCTGGGACAGTTATAGCAATCAGCCCCAGCATTTT.

This clonotype was found many times. The rearrangement joins TRBV29-1 to TRBJ1-1; TRBD1 aligns across 8 bases. The CDR3 consists of 16 residues. Germline values: CDR1 SQVTM, CDR2 ANQGSEA. V lost 5 bases to trimming and J lost 0 bases; unmatched junction nucleotides: 11. CDR3 sequence (DNA): TGCAGCGTTTGGACAGGGCGTAAGGGCATGAACACTGAAGCTTTCTTT. Encoded protein: CSVWTGRKGMNTEAFF.

In this sample, this clonotype turned up many times. This sequence joins TRBV30 and TRBJ1-5; 7 bases fit TRBD1. CDR1 and CDR2 (germline): GTSNPN, SVGIG (reference sequence). This CDR3 is built from 13 residues. The ends lost 3 bases at V and 5 bases at J; junction bases unmatched: 4. CDR3 in DNA: TGTGCCTGGAGCCTGGGACAGTATCAGCCCCAGCATTTT. Protein product: CAWSLGQYQPQHF.

This clonotype has ten or more counts. V usage is TRBV12-3 or TRBV12-4 and J usage is TRBJ2-7, with a weak D call TRBD2 (6 bases). Trimming removed 3 bases from V and 0 bases from J, with 21 bases in between. The CDR3 extends over 18 amino acids. For the CDR3, the DNA is TGTGCCAGCAGTTTGTGGTTGGCAGACGTTAGCGGCTCCTACGAGCAGTACTTC. Amino acids: CASSLWLADVSGSYEQYF.

This clonotype was seen many times. The gene calls are TRBV24-1 and TRBJ2-1; 9 bases map to TRBD2. After removal of 4 bases from V and 11 bases from J, the junction contained 8 bases not matched to a gene. Germline V gene sequence: CDR1 KGHDR, CDR2 SFDVKD. The CDR3 contains 14 residues. CDR3 sequence reads: CATSDRSGSRKQFF. CDR3 nucleotide sequence: TGTGCCACCAGTGACCGTAGCGGGAGTCGGAAGCAGTTCTTC.

The sample holds many counts of this clonotype. The CDR3 region is CASRTGRTETQYF. CDR3 nucleotide sequence: TGTGCCAGCAGAACCGGGAGAACGGAGACCCAGTACTTC. This chain connects TRBV2 to TRBJ2-5, with a possible D match to TRBD2 (6 bases). The CDR3 is 13 amino acids. The germline V gene encodes CDR1 SNHLY and CDR2 FYNNEI. V was pared by 6 bases and J by 5 bases, with 13 bases between.

Points on this clonotype: This may be a read error, as it is one base from a much larger clone. The chain uses TRBV29-1 and TRBJ2-3; 8 bases are shared with TRBD1. The CDR3 totals 15 residues. Per the germline V gene, CDR1 is SQVTM and CDR2 is ANQGSEA. Trimming removed 4 bases from V and 4 bases from J; junction bases left unmatched: 10. The CDR3 region is CSVARTGPSADTQYF. CDR3 bases: TGCAGCGTTGCTCGGACAGGGCCTAGCGCAGATACGCAGTATTTT.

The CDR3 nucleotides read TGTGCCAGCAGCTCTCGGGGGGGGTCCTACAATGAGCAGTTCTTC. Protein: CASSSRGGSYNEQFF. The J gene is TRBJ2-1, the V gene TRBV7-3; 8 positions match TRBD2. This CDR3 spans 15 amino acids. Germline V gene lookup returns CDR1 SGHTA and CDR2 FQGTGA. The ends lost 4 bases at V and 1 base at J; junction bases unmatched: 3.

This clonotype was counted between two and nine times. The genes are TRBV4-1 and TRBJ2-7; D call uncertain. Germline V gene data show CDR1 as MGHRA and CDR2 as YSYEKL. The CDR3 is 14 residues long. V dropped 5 bases and J dropped 1 base, with 12 bases sitting between them. This chain's CDR3 is CASSESWRSYEQYF. As DNA, the CDR3 is TGCGCCAGCAGCGAGTCCTGGCGGTCCTACGAGCAGTACTTC.

This clonotype was observed many times. The V and J genes are TRBV7-2 and TRBJ2-3; 9 nucleotides align to TRBD1. CDR1 and CDR2 from the germline V gene are SGHTA and FQGNSA. The CDR3 is 16 amino acids. After removal of 1 base from V and 2 bases from J, the junction contained 4 bases not matched to a gene. CDR3 loop: CASSLDRTGATDTQYF. As DNA, the CDR3 is TGTGCCAGCAGCTTAGACAGGACAGGGGCCACAGATACGCAGTATTTT.

This clonotype appeared many times. This sequence joins TRBV30 and TRBJ2-3, with 9 bases that match TRBD2. J gave up 6 bases and V 5 bases, and 6 bases lay outside the gene matches. Germline values: CDR1 GTSNPN, CDR2 SVGIG (reference sequence). This CDR3 is built from 13 residues. For the CDR3, the DNA is TGTGCCTGGGAAGGACTAGCGCGGGATACGCAGTATTTT. Residues: CAWEGLARDTQYF.

This clonotype was recorded at least ten times. V gene TRBV30 combines with J gene TRBJ2-3; 7 positions agree with TRBD1. Germline CDR1 reads GTSNPN; CDR2 reads SVGIG (reference sequence). There are 15 residues in the CDR3. Trimming took 4 bases from V and 2 from J; bases not matched to a gene: 9. CDR3 residues: CAWITRQGYTDTQYF. CDR3 sequence (DNA): TGTGCCTGGATTACGAGACAGGGATACACAGATACGCAGTATTTT.

This sequence joins TRBV15 and TRBJ2-5, with 7 nucleotides matching TRBD1. V trimming: 3 bases; J trimming: 3 bases; junction bases outside the gene matches: 19. Germline V gives CDR1 LNHNV, CDR2 YYDKDF (reference sequence). The CDR3 is made up of 19 amino acids. CDR3: CATSRPGTAITFYEETQYF. The CDR3 DNA follows: TGTGCCACCAGCAGGCCCGGGACAGCCATCACATTCTACGAAGAGACCCAGTACTTC.

This clonotype was detected ten times or more. This chain connects TRBV9 to TRBJ1-6; D ambiguous. CDR1 is SGDLS and CDR2 is YYNGEE in the germline V gene. CDR3 size: 15 residues. V was shortened by 0 bases and J by 10 bases, with 14 bases between the two germline ends. CDR3 loop: CASSVAPQHMSPLHF. In DNA form, the CDR3 reads TGTGCCAGCAGCGTAGCCCCCCAGCACATGTCACCCCTCCACTTT.

This clonotype was seen ten or more times. The chain employs TRBV18 and TRBJ1-4; D is ambiguous. The CDR3 extends over 15 amino acids. In germline, CDR1 is KGHSH, CDR2 LQKENI. V was shortened by 2 bases and J by 7 bases, with 14 bases between the two germline ends. The CDR3 coding sequence is TGTGCCAGCTCACCAGTTAGTAGATGGAGTGAAAAACTGTTTTTT. It yields the protein CASSPVSRWSEKLFF.

Ten or more counts support this clonotype. The rearrangement joins TRBV2 to TRBJ2-7; a possible D gene is TRBD1 (6 bases). The CDR3 consists of 13 residues. Germline values: CDR1 SNHLY, CDR2 FYNNEI. With 9 bases removed from V and 3 bases from J, the gap between germline ends came to 15 bases. CDR3 in amino acids: CARSRDNNYEQYF. CDR3 sequence (DNA): TGTGCCAGATCCCGGGACAACAACTACGAGCAGTACTTC. Filled out from reference TRBV2 and TRBJ2-7, the complete variable domain reads EPEVTQTPSHQVTQMGQEVILRCVPISNHLYFYWYRQILGQKVEFLVSFYNNEISEKSEIFDDQFSVERPDGSNFTLKIRSTKLEDSAMYFCARSRDNNYEQYFGPGTRLTVT.

The table lists this clonotype with many counts. J is TRBJ2-2 and V is TRBV2; D remains unclear. The CDR3 runs to 13 residues. Germline-derived CDR1 and CDR2 are SNHLY and FYNNEI. Trimming took 4 bases from V and 4 from J, leaving 7 bases between them. The CDR3 bases are TGTGCCAGCAGTGCCTCAACCACCGGGGAGCTGTTTTTT. It translates to CASSASTTGELFF.

This clonotype came up many times. The V gene is TRBV7-8, the J gene TRBJ2-3; a possible D gene is TRBD2 (8 bases). V dropped 3 bases and J dropped 6 bases, with 25 bases sitting between them. This CDR3 is built from 18 residues. Per the germline V gene, CDR1 is SGHVS and CDR2 is FQNEAQ. The CDR3 DNA sequence: TGTGCCAGCAGCTTCCCCGGAAGGGGGCGGGAGGCCGGCGATACGCAGTATTTT. Protein product: CASSFPGRGREAGDTQYF.

The chain joins TRBV7-9 to TRBJ2-1; unclear D gene. Per germline, CDR1 SEHNR and CDR2 FQNEAQ (reference sequence). V was shortened by 5 bases and J by 10 bases, with 12 bases between the two germline ends. This CDR3 has 12 residues. CDR3 amino acids: CASSLQSREQFF. CDR3 sequence (DNA): TGTGCCAGCAGCCTCCAAAGTCGGGAGCAGTTCTTC.